Listed below are T cell receptor beta chains from one sample, sequenced in a study of T cells in localized non-small cell lung cancer. The data were produced by immunoSEQ multiplex PCR, yet TCRdb's version contains in-frame clones alone and is incomplete. Counted here are under 3,500 clones, approximately 23% occurring once; the ten biggest clones make up around 15%. The sample here was normal lung tissue next to the tumor, taken before any cancer treatment. Receptors were obtained from a man aged 40 to 75 with stage III squamous cell lung carcinoma. The CDR3 runs from the conserved cysteine through the conserved F or W. D genes are given only for firm matches. Size tells how often a clone was seen (once, few, many) or the class of an expanded clone, and some rows leave it out.

J,size,V,D,DNA,CDR3
TRBJ1-1,.,TRBV19,.,TGTGCCAGTAGTATCGGGGCAGTGAACACTGAAGCTTTCTTT,CASSIGAVNTEAFF
TRBJ1-1,medium-sized,TRBV11-3,.,TGTGCCAGCAGCTCCGACGGGGGGAACACTGAAGCTTTCTTT,CASSSDGGNTEAFF
TRBJ1-1,.,TRBV5-1,.,TGCGCCAGCAGCTTGGGGAGCCAGAACACTGAAGCTTTCTTT,CASSLGSQNTEAFF
TRBJ1-6,.,TRBV9,.,TGTGCCAGCAGCCAGATACAGGGAAGGAATAATTCACCCCTCCACTTT,CASSQIQGRNNSPLHF
TRBJ1-2,few,TRBV28,.,TGTGCCAGCAGCGAATCTCTGCGGGGACGCTATGGCTACACCTTC,CASSESLRGRYGYTF
TRBJ1-4,.,TRBV14,.,TGTGCCAGCAGGAGGACTGGGAATGAAAAACTGTTTTTT,CASRRTGNEKLFF
TRBJ2-1,.,TRBV9,.,TGTGCCAGCAGTTCCATGGAGGGGGTCCTTTACAATGAGCAGTTCTTC,CASSSMEGVLYNEQFF
TRBJ1-1,few,TRBV9,.,TGTGCCAGCAGTATGGAGAACACTGAAGCTTTCTTT,CASSMENTEAFF
TRBJ1-6,.,TRBV7-2,.,TGTGCCAGCAGCACCAGACAGAATTCACCCCTCCACTTT,CASSTRQNSPLHF
TRBJ1-3,once,TRBV5-1,.,TGCGCCAGCAGCCTATTCATGGTGGGGCAGAGCTACGGAAACACCATATATTTT,CASSLFMVGQSYGNTIYF
TRBJ2-7,.,TRBV6-8,TRBD1,TGTGCCAGCAGTTCCCGGACAGGAAGAGAGCGCGAGCAGTACTTC,CASSSRTGREREQYF
TRBJ1-4,.,TRBV11-3,TRBD1,TGTGCCAGCAGCCTTACCGGGACAGGGGCTGAAAAACTGTTTTTT,CASSLTGTGAEKLFF
TRBJ2-3,.,TRBV11-3,TRBD1,TGTGCCAGCAGCTTAGATATCCAAACAGGGGGACGAGATACGCAGTATTTT,CASSLDIQTGGRDTQYF
TRBJ1-1,large,TRBV29-1,.,TGCAGCGCCTGTAGGGGACCCGACACTGAAGCTTTCTTT,CSACRGPDTEAFF
TRBJ2-3,few,TRBV19,.,TGTGCCAGTAGTATACAAGTTTCTAGCACAGATACGCAGTATTTT,CASSIQVSSTDTQYF
TRBJ1-4,few,TRBV6-8,.,TGTGCCAGCAGTGAGGGGACAACTAGTGAAAAACTGTTTTTT,CASSEGTTSEKLFF
TRBJ2-2,.,TRBV19,.,TGTGCCAGTAGGAGAGGGAACGGGGAGCTGTTTTTT,CASRRGNGELFF
TRBJ2-5,.,TRBV18,.,TGTGCCAGCTCACCCAAACGAGAGACCCAGTACTTC,CASSPKRETQYF
TRBJ1-2,few,TRBV2,.,TGTGCCAGCAGTGACCACCAGGGGAACTATGGCTACACCTTC,CASSDHQGNYGYTF